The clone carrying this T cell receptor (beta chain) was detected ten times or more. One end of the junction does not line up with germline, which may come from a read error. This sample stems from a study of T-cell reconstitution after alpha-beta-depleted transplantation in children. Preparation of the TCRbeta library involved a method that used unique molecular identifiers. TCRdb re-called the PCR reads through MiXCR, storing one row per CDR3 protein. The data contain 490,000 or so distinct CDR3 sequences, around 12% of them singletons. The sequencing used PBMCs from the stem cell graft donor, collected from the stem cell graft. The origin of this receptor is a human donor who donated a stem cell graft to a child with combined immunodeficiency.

The CDR3 sequence: CASSLVDTQYF. The CDR3 region has the DNA TGCGCCAGCAGCTTGGTAGATACGCAGTATTTT. The chain uses TRBV12-3 or TRBV12-4 and TRBJ2-3; D is ambiguous. This CDR3 is built from 11 residues.